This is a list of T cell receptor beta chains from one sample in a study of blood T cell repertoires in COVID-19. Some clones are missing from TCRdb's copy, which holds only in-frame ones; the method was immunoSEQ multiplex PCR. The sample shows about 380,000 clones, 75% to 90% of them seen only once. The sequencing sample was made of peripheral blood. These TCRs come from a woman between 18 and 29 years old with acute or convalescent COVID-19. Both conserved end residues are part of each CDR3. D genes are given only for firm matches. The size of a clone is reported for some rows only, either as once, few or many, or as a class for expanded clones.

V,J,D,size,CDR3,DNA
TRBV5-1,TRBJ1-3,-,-,CASSPGLPSGNTIYF,TGCGCCAGCAGCCCAGGACTTCCCTCTGGAAACACCATATATTTT
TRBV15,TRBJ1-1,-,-,CATSRGGNRVGLDTEAFF,TGTGCCACCAGCAGAGGGGGAAACAGGGTGGGTTTGGACACTGAAGCTTTCTTT
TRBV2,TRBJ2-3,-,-,CASSETGSGDTQYF,TGTGCCAGCAGTGAAACGGGGAGTGGAGATACGCAGTATTTT
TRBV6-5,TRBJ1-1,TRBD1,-,CAGQGGVHTEAFF,TGTGCCGGACAGGGTGGGGTACACACTGAAGCTTTCTTT
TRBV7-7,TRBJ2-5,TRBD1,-,CASSERAGGAKETQYF,TGTGCCAGCAGCGAACGAGCAGGGGGCGCCAAAGAGACCCAGTACTTC
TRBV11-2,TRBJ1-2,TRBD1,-,CASSSPTGGVYGYTF,TGTGCCAGCAGCTCGCCGACAGGGGGCGTCTATGGCTACACCTTC
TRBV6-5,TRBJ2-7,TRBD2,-,CASSTLERGYEQYF,TGTGCCAGCAGTACCCTTGAGCGGGGCTACGAGCAGTACTTC
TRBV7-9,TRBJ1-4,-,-,CASSYEQGNEKLFF,TGTGCCAGCAGCTATGAACAGGGTAATGAAAAACTGTTTTTT
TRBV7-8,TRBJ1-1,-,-,CASSLRSGFTEAFF,TGTGCCAGCAGCTTACGGTCGGGGTTCACTGAAGCTTTCTTT
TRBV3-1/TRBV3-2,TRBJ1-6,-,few,CASMTAAYNSPLHF,TGTGCCAGCATGACAGCCGCCTATAATTCACCCCTCCACTTT
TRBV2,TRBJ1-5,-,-,CASSEAELNQPQHF,TGTGCCAGCAGTGAAGCCGAGCTCAATCAGCCCCAGCATTTT
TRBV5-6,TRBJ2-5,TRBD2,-,CASSLDLAAEETQYF,TGTGCCAGCAGCTTAGACCTAGCGGCAGAAGAGACCCAGTACTTC
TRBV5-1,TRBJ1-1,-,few,CASSFYTPNTEAFF,TGCGCCAGCAGCTTTTACACACCAAACACTGAAGCTTTCTTT
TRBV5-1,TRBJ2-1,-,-,CASSSSGASNEQFF,TGCGCCAGCAGCTCTTCAGGGGCTAGCAATGAGCAGTTCTTC
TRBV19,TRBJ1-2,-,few,CASSIQGIDGYTF,TGTGCCAGTAGTATTCAGGGAATAGATGGCTACACCTTC
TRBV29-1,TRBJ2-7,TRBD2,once,CSVEGTSGRHEQYF,TGCAGCGTTGAAGGGACTAGCGGGAGACACGAGCAGTACTTC
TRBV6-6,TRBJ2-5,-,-,CASNPGDLETQYF,TGTGCCAGCAATCCGGGAGATCTAGAGACCCAGTACTTC
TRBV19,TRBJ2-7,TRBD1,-,CASRMTGGDYEQYF,TGTGCCAGTAGGATGACAGGGGGGGACTACGAGCAGTACTTC
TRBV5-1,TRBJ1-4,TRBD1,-,CASSDGQGAGEKLFF,TGCGCCAGCAGCGACGGACAGGGGGCGGGTGAAAAACTGTTTTTT
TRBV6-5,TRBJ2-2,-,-,CASSYGETGELFF,TGTGCCAGCAGTTACGGGGAGACCGGGGAGCTGTTTTTT
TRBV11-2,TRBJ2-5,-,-,CASSHLGAQGGYQETQYF,TGTGCCAGCAGCCACTTGGGAGCACAGGGAGGGTACCAAGAGACCCAGTACTTC
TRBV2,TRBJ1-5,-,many,CASKRDSNQPQHF,TGTGCCAGCAAAAGAGATAGCAATCAGCCCCAGCATTTT
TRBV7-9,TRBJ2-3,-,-,CASSFPQGSSTDTQYF,TGTGCCAGCAGCTTCCCCCAGGGCAGTAGCACAGATACGCAGTATTTT
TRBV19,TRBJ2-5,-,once,CASSPLPGFQETQYF,TGTGCCAGTAGTCCTCTACCGGGTTTCCAAGAGACCCAGTACTTC
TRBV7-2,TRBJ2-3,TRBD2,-,CASSQNPSGNTQYF,TGTGCCAGCAGCCAAAACCCTAGCGGGAATACGCAGTATTTT
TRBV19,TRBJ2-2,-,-,CASTRSTNTGELFF,TGTGCCAGTACTAGAAGTACGAACACCGGGGAGCTGTTTTTT
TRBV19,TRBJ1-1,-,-,CASSIGENTEAFF,TGTGCCAGTAGTATCGGGGAGAACACTGAAGCTTTCTTT
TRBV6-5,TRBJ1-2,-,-,CASRRTDNYGYTF,TGTGCCAGCAGGAGAACAGATAACTATGGCTACACCTTC
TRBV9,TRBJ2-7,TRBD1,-,CASSVEGTDYEQYF,TGTGCCAGCAGCGTAGAGGGGACAGATTACGAGCAGTACTTC
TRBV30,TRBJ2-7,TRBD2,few,CAWSVQFRPPGLPPYEQYF,TGTGCCTGGAGTGTACAATTCCGTCCCCCGGGACTACCGCCCTACGAGCAGTACTTC
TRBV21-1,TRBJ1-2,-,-,CASSIRDRGGYTF,TGTGCCAGCAGCATCCGGGACAGGGGGGGCTACACCTTC
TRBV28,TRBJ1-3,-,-,CASSLPGRGNTIYF,TGTGCCAGCAGTTTACCTGGCAGGGGAAACACCATATATTTT
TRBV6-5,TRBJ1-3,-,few,CASSYSTSGDTIYF,TGTGCCAGCAGTTACTCGACGAGCGGTGACACCATATATTTT
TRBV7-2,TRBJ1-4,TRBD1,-,CASSLGQGRGEKLFF,TGTGCCAGCAGCTTGGGACAGGGGCGCGGGGAAAAACTGTTTTTT
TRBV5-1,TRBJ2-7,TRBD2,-,CASSFALAGKYEQYF,TGCGCCAGCAGCTTTGCCCTAGCGGGAAAATACGAGCAGTACTTC
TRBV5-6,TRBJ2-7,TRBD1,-,CASSQGRGLDEQYF,TGTGCCAGCAGCCAAGGCAGGGGGCTCGACGAGCAGTACTTC
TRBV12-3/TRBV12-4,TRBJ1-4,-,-,CASSDSANEKLFF,TGTGCCAGCAGCGATTCGGCTAATGAAAAACTGTTTTTT
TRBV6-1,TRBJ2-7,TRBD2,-,CASSEIRASGLREQYF,TGTGCCAGCAGTGAAATAAGGGCTAGCGGGTTGCGGGAGCAGTACTTC
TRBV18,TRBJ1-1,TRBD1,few,CASSGQANTEAFF,TGTGCCAGCTCGGGACAGGCGAACACTGAAGCTTTCTTT
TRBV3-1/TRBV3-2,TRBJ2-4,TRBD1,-,CASSPFQQGLGKNIQYF,TGTGCCAGCAGCCCCTTCCAACAGGGGCTAGGCAAAAACATTCAGTACTTC
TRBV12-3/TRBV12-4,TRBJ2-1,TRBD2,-,CASSRGLETFF,TGTGCCAGCAGCCGTGGACTAGAGACGTTCTTC